Listed here are 32 T cell receptor beta chains from one sample, sequenced in a study of blood T cell repertoires in COVID-19. The assay was immunoSEQ multiplex PCR, and TCRdb's table has in-frame clones only and misses some. The top ten clones hold less than 30% of a sample with 170,000 or so clones, 75% to 80% of them seen once. The material sequenced was peripheral blood. Every receptor here comes from a woman aged 70 to 79 with acute or convalescent COVID-19.

The chain combines TRBV5-4 with TRBJ2-2; D call uncertain. V dropped 0 bases and J dropped 3 bases, with 6 bases sitting between them. The CDR3 runs 14 residues. Germline CDR1 reads SGHNT; CDR2 reads YYREEE (reference sequence). DNA for the CDR3: TGTGCCAGCAGCTTGGACAGTTACACCGGGGAGCTGTTTTTT. Residues: CASSLDSYTGELFF.

This chain connects TRBV3-1 (or the pseudogene TRBV3-2) to TRBJ2-2; no clear D. CDR3 size: 15 residues. Trimming pared 1 base from V and 3 bases from J, leaving 9 bases between. Germline assignment: CDR1 LGHDT and CDR2 YNNKEL (reference sequence). As DNA, the CDR3 is TGTGCCAGCAGCCAAGTACTCGGAGACACCGGGGAGCTGTTTTTT. It codes for CASSQVLGDTGELFF.

The chain carries TRBV30 and TRBJ2-5; 12 nucleotides agree with TRBD2. CDR1 and CDR2 from the germline V gene are GTSNPN and SVGIG (reference sequence). V dropped 2 bases and J dropped 1; count of bases not matched to a gene: 5. The CDR3 is 16 residues long. The DNA for the CDR3 is TGTGCCTGGAGTTCACCGGGACTAGCGGGCCAAGAGACCCAGTACTTC. This encodes CAWSSPGLAGQETQYF.

This chain links TRBV30 with TRBJ1-6, with D possibly being TRBD1 (5 bases). The germline CDR1 and CDR2 sequences are GTSNPN and SVGIG (reference sequence). Deletions cut 2 bases from V and 7 bases from J, with 15 bases between. The CDR3 is made up of 15 amino acids. CDR3 amino acids: CAWSRDSLRNSPLHF. The CDR3 coding sequence is TGTGCCTGGAGTCGAGACAGCCTACGGAATTCACCCCTCCACTTT.

This clone has just a few counts. CDR3 DNA: TGTGCCAGCAGCGCCGCACGGACAGGGAGTACTGAAGCTTTCTTT. Its protein is CASSAARTGSTEAFF. The rearrangement links TRBV9 to TRBJ1-1; 8 bases map to TRBD1. The CDR3 extends over 15 amino acids. Looked up from germline, CDR1 is SGDLS and CDR2 is YYNGEE. The J segment lost 5 bases and the V segment lost 3 bases, leaving 9 bases of the junction unmatched.

V and J are TRBV19 and TRBJ2-2; tentative D call: TRBD1 (5 bases). Trimming pared 5 bases from V and 6 bases from J, leaving 10 bases between. Germline V gives CDR1 LNHDA, CDR2 SQIVND (reference sequence). The CDR3 is 13 residues long. DNA for the CDR3: TGTGCCAGTAGTTGGACACCCCCCGGGGAGCTGTTTTTT. Residues: CASSWTPPGELFF.

The chain uses TRBV20-1 and TRBJ2-7; D remains unclear. The germline V and J ends were trimmed by 3 bases and 0 bases, with 9 bases remaining between them. The CDR3 contains 13 residues. CDR1 and CDR2 from the germline V gene are DFQATT and SNEGSKA (reference sequence). The DNA for the CDR3 is TGCAGTGCTAGTTACGATAGCTCCTACGAGCAGTACTTC. Protein product: CSASYDSSYEQYF.

V gene TRBV6-6 combines with J gene TRBJ1-4; 7 bases map to TRBD1. Germline trimming cut 5 bases from V and 13 bases from J; bases unmatched to any gene: 4. Germline values: CDR1 MNHNY, CDR2 SVGAGI (reference sequence). The CDR3 is made up of 11 amino acids. CDR3 residues: CASSDRDRLFF. CDR3 in DNA: TGTGCCAGCAGTGACCGGGACAGACTGTTTTTT.

The gene calls are TRBV9 and TRBJ2-7; the D gene is possibly TRBD1 (5 bases). V lost 0 bases and J 3 bases, leaving 16 bases between the germline ends. This CDR3 is built from 16 residues. Germline V gene data show CDR1 as SGDLS and CDR2 as YYNGEE. Here the CDR3 DNA reads TGTGCCAGCAGCGTAGATTTCAGGGTTGCTGGCTACGAGCAGTACTTC. Translating it yields CASSVDFRVAGYEQYF.

This sequence joins TRBV10-2 and TRBJ1-1, with D unclear. Germline V gene lookup returns CDR1 WSHSY and CDR2 SAAADI. V lost 8 bases, J lost 2 bases, and 15 bases lay in between. The length of the CDR3 is 14 residues. The CDR3 DNA is TGCGCCAGCCGGGATGGGCTAGATAACACTGAAGCTTTCTTT. This sequence encodes CASRDGLDNTEAFF.

The genes are TRBV14 and TRBJ2-2; no clear D. The CDR3 loop spans 14 amino acids. CDR1 SGHDN and CDR2 FVKESK come from the germline V gene. The V and J ends lost 0 bases and 6 bases respectively, with 8 bases between them. CDR3 in amino acids: CASSQETRAGELFF. Here the CDR3 DNA reads TGTGCCAGCAGCCAAGAAACTCGGGCCGGGGAGCTGTTTTTT.

The V gene is TRBV5-8, the J gene TRBJ2-7; TRBD1 aligns across 9 bases. CDR1 is SGHTS and CDR2 is YDEGEE in the germline V gene. This CDR3 is 15 amino acids long. V lost 0 bases, J lost 2 bases, and 3 bases stayed unmatched. CDR3 sequence (DNA): TGTGCCAGCAGCTTGGTTGGGACAGGGACCTACGAGCAGTACTTC. Protein sequence: CASSLVGTGTYEQYF.

This chain uses TRBV2 with TRBJ2-2; 7 bases are shared with TRBD2. V dropped 6 bases and J dropped 7; count of bases not matched to a gene: 2. The length of the CDR3 is 12 residues. Germline V lookup: CDR1 SNHLY, CDR2 FYNNEI. CDR3 region: CASSAGVGELFF. The CDR3 DNA sequence: TGTGCCAGCAGCGCGGGGGTCGGGGAGCTGTTTTTT.

The chain joins TRBV18 to TRBJ1-6; 7 bases are shared with TRBD1. The J segment lost 11 bases and the V segment lost 2 bases, leaving 9 bases of the junction unmatched. Germline V gene sequence: CDR1 KGHSH, CDR2 LQKENI. CDR3 length equals 15 residues. The CDR3 region has the DNA TGTGCCAGCTCACCAGGACAGGCCTTGGGAACACCCCTCCACTTT. The encoded protein is CASSPGQALGTPLHF.

The chain is built from TRBV6-1 and TRBJ1-4; 7 bases are shared with TRBD1. Germline loops: CDR1 MNHNS, CDR2 SASEGT. The CDR3 sequence is 14 residues long. The junction had 4 bases not matched to a gene; V was cut back by 2 bases and J by 7 bases. The CDR3 sequence: CASSETRGLEKLFF. The CDR3 coding sequence is TGTGCCAGCAGTGAAACGAGGGGGCTTGAAAAACTGTTTTTT.

This chain links TRBV27 with TRBJ2-4, with TRBD2 matching 15 bases. Per germline, CDR1 MNHEY and CDR2 SMNVEV (reference sequence). J gave up 11 bases and V 2 bases, and 1 base lay outside the gene matches. This CDR3 is 14 amino acids long. DNA of the CDR3: TGTGCCAGCAGTTTAGGGACTAGCGGGGGGCTTCAGTACTTC. Translation gives CASSLGTSGGLQYF.

J is TRBJ1-5 and V is TRBV4-1; TRBD1 is a possible D gene (5 bases). Trimming shortened V by 3 bases and J by 7 bases, and 19 bases separated the two germline ends. Germline V gene data show CDR1 as MGHRA and CDR2 as YSYEKL. There are 16 residues in the CDR3. CDR3 region: CASSHTLGGAGQPQHF. The DNA for the CDR3 is TGCGCCAGCAGCCACACCTTAGGAGGGGCTGGACAGCCCCAGCATTTT.

This chain links TRBV6-6 with TRBJ2-5, with TRBD1 identical over 8 bases. Germline assignment: CDR1 MNHNY and CDR2 SVGAGI (reference sequence). The V segment lost 6 bases and the J segment 5 bases; nucleotides outside the gene matches: 11. This CDR3 is 15 amino acids long. The CDR3 nucleotides read TGTGCCAGCAGGAGGGCTCAGGGGGCTGGGGAGACCCAGTACTTC. Translating it yields CASRRAQGAGETQYF.

The V and J genes are TRBV6-1 and TRBJ1-5; D may be TRBD1 (6 bases). Germline lookup yields CDR1 MNHNS and CDR2 SASEGT. V dropped 1 base and J dropped 0 bases, with 7 bases sitting between them. This CDR3 spans 15 amino acids. The CDR3 reads CASSEGTVSNQPQHF. The CDR3 nucleotides read TGTGCCAGCAGTGAAGGGACAGTTAGCAATCAGCCCCAGCATTTT.

This rearrangement joins TRBV20-1 to TRBJ2-1; 8 nucleotides line up with TRBD2. The V segment lost 3 bases and the J segment 7 bases; nucleotides outside the gene matches: 11. CDR1 is DFQATT and CDR2 is SNEGSKA in the germline V gene (reference sequence). The CDR3 spans 15 residues. The CDR3 protein is CSASTSAGDGNEQFF. CDR3 sequence (DNA): TGCAGTGCTAGTACATCAGCGGGAGATGGGAATGAGCAGTTCTTC.

This clone has just a few counts. V is TRBV2 and J is TRBJ2-1; 15 bases map to TRBD2. J lost 8 bases, V lost 4 bases, and 6 bases had no gene match. Germline lookup yields CDR1 SNHLY and CDR2 FYNNEI. This CDR3 spans 16 amino acids. The CDR3: CASSAGLAGGLDEQFF. Written as DNA, the CDR3 is TGTGCCAGCAGTGCGGGACTAGCGGGAGGTTTGGATGAGCAGTTCTTC. Based on the CDR3 plus reference TRBV2 and TRBJ2-1, the full variable domain is EPEVTQTPSHQVTQMGQEVILRCVPISNHLYFYWYRQILGQKVEFLVSFYNNEISEKSEIFDDQFSVERPDGSNFTLKIRSTKLEDSAMYFCASSAGLAGGLDEQFFGPGTRLTVL.

This clone was counted only a few times. J is TRBJ1-6 and V is TRBV29-1; no clear D gene. The CDR3 has 14 residues. Germline loops: CDR1 SQVTM, CDR2 ANQGSEA. V was cut by 4 bases and J by 9 bases, with 16 bases left in between. CDR3 region: CSVASPGEGSPLHF. The CDR3 DNA sequence: TGCAGCGTTGCTTCGCCCGGGGAGGGTTCACCCCTCCACTTT. The full variable domain, in which reference TRBV29-1 and TRBJ1-6 provide the parts outside the CDR3, is SAVISQKPSRDICQRGTSLTIQCQVDSQVTMMFWYRQQPGQSLTLIATANQGSEATYESGFVIDKFPISRPNLTFSTLTVSNMSPEDSSIYLCSVASPGEGSPLHFGNGTRLTVT.

This chain links TRBV5-4 with TRBJ2-5, with D possibly matching TRBD1 (6 bases). CDR3 size: 13 residues. CDR1 is SGHNT, CDR2 YYREEE, per germline (reference sequence). V lost 0 bases and J 7 bases, leaving 10 bases between the germline ends. The CDR3: CASSLAGAGTQYF. DNA for the CDR3: TGTGCCAGCAGCTTGGCAGGGGCGGGGACCCAGTACTTC.

The chain combines TRBV19 with TRBJ2-2; the D gene is possibly TRBD2 (5 bases). Looked up from germline, CDR1 is LNHDA and CDR2 is SQIVND (reference sequence). The CDR3 covers 16 residues. Trimming stripped 0 bases from V and 7 bases from J, with 15 bases between. CDR3 bases: TGTGCCAGTAGTATAGATCGGTCCCCCCGGGGCGGGGAGCTGTTTTTT. It translates to CASSIDRSPRGGELFF.

This clone was picked up one time. The chain carries TRBV20-1 and TRBJ2-3; 7 bases fit TRBD2. The V and J ends lost 3 bases and 1 base, in that order; junction bases with no gene match: 7. The CDR3 length is 15 residues. Per germline, CDR1 DFQATT and CDR2 SNEGSKA (reference sequence). CDR3 region: CSASSASGRTDTQYF. Written as DNA, the CDR3 is TGCAGTGCTAGTTCGGCTAGCGGCCGCACAGATACGCAGTATTTT.

V usage is TRBV12-5 and J usage is TRBJ1-6; no definite D call. Trimming took 0 bases from V and 0 from J, leaving 12 bases between them. CDR3 length: 18 amino acids. Germline V gene sequence: CDR1 LGHNT, CDR2 FRNRAP. CDR3 coding DNA: TGTGCTAGTGGTTTGGTACTGATGCCGAGCTCCTATAATTCACCCCTCCACTTT. This translates into CASGLVLMPSSYNSPLHF.

The CDR3 spells CASSSAGDGYNEQFF. In DNA, the CDR3 is TGTGCCAGCAGCTCAGCGGGAGATGGCTACAATGAGCAGTTCTTC. The gene calls are TRBV7-2 and TRBJ2-1; the match to TRBD2 covers 8 bases. With V trimmed by 4 bases and J by 3 bases, 5 bases remained unmatched. CDR1 and CDR2 from the germline V gene are SGHTA and FQGNSA. The CDR3 loop spans 15 amino acids.

The chain joins TRBV19 to TRBJ1-2; D gene ambiguous. V was clipped by 2 bases and J by 2 bases, with 9 bases between them. Germline V gene lookup returns CDR1 LNHDA and CDR2 SQIVND (reference sequence). The CDR3 has 14 amino acids. The CDR3 loop reads CASSIQSENYGYTF. In DNA form, the CDR3 reads TGTGCCAGTAGTATACAGTCGGAGAACTATGGCTACACCTTC.

This clone was detected only a few times. The rearrangement joins TRBV7-9 to TRBJ2-3, with D possibly matching TRBD1 (6 bases). Trimming left V 2 bases short and J 2 bases short, with 20 bases between. This CDR3 contains 18 residues. The V gene's germline CDR1 is SEHNR and CDR2 FQNEAQ (reference sequence). CDR3 DNA sequence: TGTGCCAGCAGCTTACCAACCGGACAGCTAGGGGCCACAGATACGCAGTATTTT. This encodes CASSLPTGQLGATDTQYF.

This rearrangement joins TRBV9 to TRBJ2-7, with 11 bases lining up with TRBD2. The CDR3 is 15 residues long. Germline V gene data show CDR1 as SGDLS and CDR2 as YYNGEE. The trim removed 4 bases at V and 6 bases at J, leaving 9 bases unmatched. The CDR3 DNA reads TGTGCCAGCAGCCCCCGACTAGCGGGATTTAGCGAGCAGTACTTC. This encodes CASSPRLAGFSEQYF.

The chain links TRBV19 to TRBJ2-3, with D tentatively TRBD1 (5 bases). The CDR3 length is 13 residues. Deletions cut 4 bases from V and 1 base from J, with 6 bases between. CDR1 is LNHDA, CDR2 SQIVND, per germline (reference sequence). DNA for the CDR3: TGTGCCAGTAGTACCAGGGGCACAGATACGCAGTATTTT. Its translation: CASSTRGTDTQYF.

This chain uses TRBV7-8 with TRBJ1-1, with 8 positions matching TRBD1. Germline assignment: CDR1 SGHVS and CDR2 FQNEAQ. J lost 5 bases, V lost 6 bases, and 8 bases had no gene match. The CDR3 runs 14 residues. This CDR3 is CASRYRGSGTEAFF. The CDR3 DNA reads as TGTGCCAGCAGATACAGGGGGTCTGGTACTGAAGCTTTCTTT.